This TCR beta chain was obtained from a study of cytomegalovirus exposure and HLA in healthy donors. The V gene lost 8 bases and the J gene lost 2 bases, with 10 bases spanning the gap. In germline, CDR1 is MNHEY, CDR2 SMNVEV (reference sequence). The CDR3 has 13 amino acids. Vbeta (60) and Jbeta (13) primers were used in the PCR. The repertoire was sequenced with immunoSEQ multiplex PCR; TCRdb's copy has only in-frame clones and lacks some. The sample lists about 140,000 clones, around 85% seen once, with approximately 8.3% in the top ten. With regard to this clone: Antigen specificity is unknown.

Findings and limits, study-wide: Several of the most significant clusters appeared linked to common viral pathogens, based on a later analysis. Later findings reportedly placed an Asian-associated ancestry cluster below the roughly 700-donor mean for N-insertions. The majority of TCR sequences were rare, yet some public TCRs appeared in many donors.

V usage is TRBV27 and J usage is TRBJ2-1; a possible D gene is TRBD2 (6 bases). The receptor's source is a woman aged 50 to 60 in good health and CMV-seropositive. The specimen sequenced was PBMCs. CDR3: CASRDLAYNEQFF. The CDR3 DNA reads TGTGCCAGCCGGGACTTGGCCTACAATGAGCAGTTCTTC.